This passage covers 22 T cell receptor beta chains from one sample sequenced in a study of response to subunit inactivated influenza vaccine. TCRdb itself ran the RT-PCR reads through MiXCR, one entry per CDR3 protein. The sample consists of more than 700,000 distinct CDR3 sequences, 21% of them appearing once. The sequenced sample was PBMCs from blood, obtained 5 days after vaccination. The receptor set was obtained from a man between 45 and 60 years old who received an inactivated influenza vaccine.

The gene calls are TRBV6-1 and TRBJ2-7; no clear D. With 4 bases removed from V and 2 bases from J, the gap between germline ends came to 9 bases. The CDR3 has 13 residues. Germline assignment: CDR1 MNHNS and CDR2 SASEGT. The DNA of the CDR3 is TGTGCCAGCAGTGGTTGGCAAACCTACGAGCAGTACTTC. Translation gives CASSGWQTYEQYF.

The rearrangement joins TRBV15 to TRBJ2-7, with D tentatively TRBD1 or TRBD2 (6 bases each). Germline V lookup: CDR1 LNHNV, CDR2 YYDKDF (reference sequence). The CDR3 is made up of 14 amino acids. Trimming shortened V by 1 base and J by 2 bases, and 9 bases separated the two germline ends. The CDR3 bases are TGTGCCACCAGCAGAGGGGGGGCCACCTACGAGCAGTACTTC. Translating gives CATSRGGATYEQYF.

The V gene is TRBV7-3, the J gene TRBJ2-1; the D call may be TRBD1 or TRBD2 (5 bases each). From germline, CDR1 is SGHTA and CDR2 FQGTGA. V lost 1 base and J 5 bases, leaving 18 bases between the germline ends. The CDR3 spans 17 residues. For the CDR3, the DNA is TGTGCCAGCAGCTTAATAGGGACCGGGACCAACAACAATGAGCAGTTCTTC. Amino acids: CASSLIGTGTNNNEQFF.

The chain links TRBV27 to TRBJ2-6; D gene ambiguous. Trimming shortened V by 3 bases and J by 0 bases, and 12 bases separated the two germline ends. CDR1 MNHEY and CDR2 SMNVEV come from the germline V gene (reference sequence). This CDR3 has 17 amino acids. The CDR3 is CASSFLLRSSGANVLTF. CDR3 in DNA: TGTGCCAGCAGTTTCTTACTTCGGAGCTCTGGGGCCAACGTCCTGACTTTC.

V is TRBV7-8 and J is TRBJ2-5, with 11 nucleotides matching TRBD2. J gave up 3 bases and V 3 bases, and 6 bases lay outside the gene matches. CDR1 is SGHVS, CDR2 FQNEAQ, per germline. CDR3 size: 16 residues. CDR3 loop: CASSFSGTSGKETQYF. Here the CDR3 DNA reads TGTGCCAGCAGCTTTTCCGGGACTAGCGGAAAAGAGACCCAGTACTTC. Filled out from reference TRBV7-8 and TRBJ2-5, the complete variable domain reads GAGVSQSPRYKVAKRGQDVALRCDPISGHVSLFWYQQALGQGPEFLTYFQNEAQLDKSGLPSDRFFAERPEGSVSTLKIQRTQQEDSAVYLCASSFSGTSGKETQYFGPGTRLLVL.

This clonotype was seen a handful of times. The chain is built from TRBV18 and TRBJ2-7; the match to TRBD1 covers 7 bases. The CDR3 covers 15 residues. CDR1 is KGHSH, CDR2 LQKENI, per germline. The V segment lost 6 bases and the J segment 1 base; nucleotides outside the gene matches: 9. CDR3: CASSRRDRYSYEQYF. The CDR3 bases are TGTGCCAGCTCCCGACGGGACAGATATTCCTACGAGCAGTACTTC.

This chain connects TRBV12-3 or TRBV12-4 to TRBJ2-3, with D maybe TRBD1 (5 bases). The CDR3 sequence is 17 residues long. The V end lost 6 bases, the J end lost 0 bases, and 19 bases lay between the germline ends. CDR3 sequence reads: CASSHGRTTPSTDTQYF. The DNA for the CDR3 is TGTGCCAGCAGCCATGGCCGGACAACCCCTAGCACAGATACGCAGTATTTT.

The rearrangement links TRBV20-1 to TRBJ2-5; weak D call: TRBD2 (6 bases). V was pared by 2 bases and J by 5 bases, with 12 bases between. There are 13 residues in the CDR3. Germline V gives CDR1 DFQATT, CDR2 SNEGSKA (reference sequence). The CDR3 nucleotides are TGCAGTGCTAGATCCGGGGGTTTGGAGACCCAGTACTTC. Translating it yields CSARSGGLETQYF.

The genes are TRBV19 and TRBJ1-1, with unresolved D. The V end lost 3 bases, the J end lost 0 bases, and 5 bases lay between the germline ends. The CDR3 covers 13 residues. The V gene's germline CDR1 is LNHDA and CDR2 SQIVND (reference sequence). CDR3 nucleotides: TGTGCCAGTAGTATGGGCCTGAACACTGAAGCTTTCTTT. Amino acid sequence: CASSMGLNTEAFF. Combining the CDR3 with reference TRBV19 and TRBJ1-1 gives the whole variable domain DGGITQSPKYLFRKEGQNVTLSCEQNLNHDAMYWYRQDPGQGLRLIYYSQIVNDFQKGDIAEGYSVSREKKESFPLTVTSAQKNPTAFYLCASSMGLNTEAFFGQGTRLTVV.

This clonotype has a handful of counts. The V and J genes are TRBV12-3 or TRBV12-4 and TRBJ1-3, with D possibly matching TRBD1 (6 bases). With 3 bases removed from V and 7 bases from J, the gap between germline ends came to 22 bases. The CDR3 sequence is 17 residues long. The DNA of the CDR3 is TGTGCCAGCAGTTTCCGAAGGCCCCAGGGGCCGTCGAACACCATATATTTT. Amino acids: CASSFRRPQGPSNTIYF.

This clonotype was observed a few times. This rearrangement joins TRBV11-2 to TRBJ2-1; 7 positions agree with TRBD1. V lost 10 bases and J lost 8; bases outside the gene matches: 8. This CDR3 contains 12 residues. Germline CDR1 is SGHAT and CDR2 is FQNNGV. In DNA form, the CDR3 reads TGTGCCACCCGACAGGGTTTCGATGAGCAGTTCTTC. This gives the protein CATRQGFDEQFF.

This chain joins TRBV28 and TRBJ2-1; D might be TRBD1 (5 bases). V lost 3 bases and J 2 bases, leaving 11 bases between the germline ends. The CDR3 consists of 15 residues. CDR1 and CDR2 (germline): MDHEN, SYDVKM. CDR3 loop: CASSLGQRPYNEQFF. CDR3 in DNA: TGTGCCAGCAGTTTGGGGCAGCGACCCTACAATGAGCAGTTCTTC.

This clonotype was recorded a few times. The chain couples TRBV12-5 to TRBJ1-1; D uncertain. The length of the CDR3 is 12 residues. With 2 bases removed from V and 1 base from J, the gap between germline ends came to 2 bases. Germline V gives CDR1 LGHNT, CDR2 FRNRAP. The CDR3 loop reads CASGLQNTEAFF. CDR3 bases: TGTGCTAGTGGTTTGCAGAACACTGAAGCTTTCTTT. Combining the CDR3 with reference TRBV12-5 and TRBJ1-1 gives the whole variable domain DARVTQTPRHKVTEMGQEVTMRCQPILGHNTVFWYRQTMMQGLELLAYFRNRAPLDDSGMPKDRFSAEMPDATLATLKIQPSEPRDSAVYFCASGLQNTEAFFGQGTRLTVV.

V and J are TRBV29-1 and TRBJ2-5, with D unresolved. This CDR3 has 13 residues. The germline V gene has CDR1 SQVTM and CDR2 ANQGSEA. V lost 4 bases and J 2 bases, leaving 11 bases between the germline ends. CDR3 sequence (DNA): TGCAGCGTTGCCATGAGGCTTCAAGAGACCCAGTACTTC. It specifies CSVAMRLQETQYF.

This clonotype was recorded a few times. The chain has TRBV12-3 or TRBV12-4 and TRBJ2-1, with D maybe TRBD1 (7 bases). CDR3 length: 15 amino acids. The V gene lost 3 bases and the J gene lost 7 bases, with 16 bases spanning the gap. DNA of the CDR3: TGTGCCAGCAGTTTCAGGGGGGCCAACCTAAATGAGCAGTTCTTC. This sequence encodes CASSFRGANLNEQFF.

This sequence joins TRBV12-3 or TRBV12-4 and TRBJ2-7, with 7 nucleotides matching TRBD1. The CDR3 has 16 amino acids. Germline trimming cut 3 bases from V and 3 bases from J; bases unmatched to any gene: 11. This chain's CDR3 is CASSLGSGTVFYEQYF. The CDR3 coding sequence is TGTGCCAGCAGTTTGGGATCCGGGACAGTTTTCTACGAGCAGTACTTC.

V gene TRBV7-6 combines with J gene TRBJ1-5; 9 bases are a match to TRBD1. From germline, CDR1 is SGHVS and CDR2 FNYEAQ. CDR3 length: 15 residues. Trimming at V came to 4 bases and at J to 6 bases, leaving 7 bases not matched to a gene. The CDR3: CASSSQQGASQPQHF. The CDR3 region has the DNA TGTGCCAGCAGCTCACAACAGGGGGCGAGTCAGCCCCAGCATTTT. Combining the CDR3 with reference TRBV7-6 and TRBJ1-5 gives the whole variable domain GAGVSQSPRYKVTKRGQDVALRCDPISGHVSLYWYRQALGQGPEFLTYFNYEAQQDKSGLPNDRFSAERPEGSISTLTIQRTEQRDSAMYRCASSSQQGASQPQHFGDGTRLSIL.

This clonotype has a handful of counts. The chain employs TRBV28 and TRBJ2-7; either TRBD1 or TRBD2 may fit D (5 bases each). Germline V lookup: CDR1 MDHEN, CDR2 SYDVKM. Deletions cut 5 bases from V and 2 bases from J, with 19 bases between. The CDR3 is 16 amino acids. This chain's CDR3 is CASSALGTVLPYEQYF. In DNA form, the CDR3 reads TGTGCCAGCAGTGCCCTCGGGACGGTTCTTCCCTACGAGCAGTACTTC.

This clonotype was counted at least ten times. The chain has TRBV16 and TRBJ1-5; a possible D gene is TRBD1 (5 bases). This CDR3 comprises 12 residues. V gave up 1 base and J gave up 9 bases, with 7 bases separating them. The germline V gene encodes CDR1 KGHSY and CDR2 FQNENV. CDR3 coding DNA: TGTGCCAGCAGCCAATATGGGGGGCCCCAGCATTTT. This codes for CASSQYGGPQHF.

This clonotype turned up a few times. The V call is TRBV20-1, the J call TRBJ2-1; 9 bases match TRBD1. This CDR3 has 14 residues. Germline assignment: CDR1 DFQATT and CDR2 SNEGSKA (reference sequence). V trimming: 3 bases; J trimming: 8 bases; junction bases outside the gene matches: 8. The CDR3 reads CSASFATGGYEQFF. Here the CDR3 DNA reads TGCAGTGCTAGTTTCGCGACAGGGGGTTATGAGCAGTTCTTC.

In this sample, this clonotype turned up once. The chain has TRBV5-5 and TRBJ1-2; tentative D call: TRBD1 (6 bases). V was trimmed by 2 bases and J by 7 bases, leaving 15 bases between them. The CDR3 consists of 14 residues. Germline V CDR1 and CDR2: SGHKS, YYEKEE (reference sequence). CDR3 residues: CASSLDRGGIGYTF. In DNA form, the CDR3 reads TGTGCCAGCAGCTTAGATAGGGGGGGGATTGGCTACACCTTC.

This clonotype was counted between two and nine times. A read error may produce the germline difference seen at one junction end. The chain has TRBV20-1 and TRBJ1-1, with 7 bases identical to TRBD1. The CDR3 totals 13 residues. The germline CDR1 and CDR2 sequences are DFQATT and SNEGSKA (reference sequence). The CDR3 DNA sequence: TGCAGTGTTAGAGGGGGCGCGGACACTGAAGCTTTCTTT. Protein product: CSVRGGADTEAFF.